Here is one T cell receptor (beta chain) with its context. Its antigen is unknown. These data originate in a study of identical twins. Study observations and caveats: Modelling underestimated the level of out-of-frame TCR alpha sharing observed in monozygotic twins. Zero-insertion analyses might be partly confounded by invariant T cells like MAIT and iNKT.

TCRdb re-derived calls from the 5' RACE reads in MiXCR, one entry per CDR3 protein. The table shows hundreds of thousands of distinct CDR3 sequences, with about 7.6% occurring only once. Only healthy Caucasians were included as donors. Between the trimmed V and J ends, which lost 5 bases and 3 bases, there was a span of 14 bases. The germline V gene has CDR1 SGHNT and CDR2 YENEEA. The CDR3 length is 15 residues. This sample also appeared in a second study, on yellow fever vaccine responses in identical twins.

The chain couples TRBV11-3 to TRBJ2-1; no clear D gene. Sequencing input: PBMCs. This TCR derives from a woman under 30 in good health. The CDR3 DNA reads TGTGCCAGCAGCCTTCACCTTGGTGGCTACAATGAGCAGTTCTTC. Its translation is CASSLHLGGYNEQFF.